The sequence of this T cell receptor beta chain was determined in a study of blood T cell repertoires in COVID-19. Study as a whole: Acute and convalescent COVID-19 specimens originated in the United States, Italy and Spain.

TCRdb's table, derived via immunoSEQ multiplex PCR, lists solely in-frame clones and lacks some. The data show 200,000 to 250,000 clones, more than 80% seen once. Those enrolled in Seattle joined during active infection and were followed longitudinally afterward. The specimen sequenced was peripheral blood. The TCR sequence derives from a man aged 25 to 40 with COVID-19, enrolled during active disease.

The CDR3 reads CASSGLAGESYNEQFF. The CDR3 bases are TGTGCCAGCAGCGGGTTAGCGGGAGAGTCCTACAATGAGCAGTTCTTC. The rearrangement uses TRBV5-6 and TRBJ2-1; TRBD2 aligns across 9 bases. The CDR3 is 16 residues long. Trimming took 4 bases from V and 1 from J; bases not matched to a gene: 6. The germline V gene has CDR1 SGHDT and CDR2 YYEEEE.